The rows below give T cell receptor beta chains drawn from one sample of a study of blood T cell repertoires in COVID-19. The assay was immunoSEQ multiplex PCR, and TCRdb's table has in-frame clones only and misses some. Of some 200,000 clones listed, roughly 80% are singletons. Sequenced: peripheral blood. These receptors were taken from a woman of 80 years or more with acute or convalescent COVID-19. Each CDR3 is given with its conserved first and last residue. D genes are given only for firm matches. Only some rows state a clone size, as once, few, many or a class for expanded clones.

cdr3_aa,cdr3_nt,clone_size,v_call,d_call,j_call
CASSSQLGTGPYEQYF,TGTGCCAGCTCATCTCAACTAGGGACAGGGCCATACGAGCAGTACTTC,.,TRBV18,TRBD1,TRBJ2-7
CASNRGRAEDTQYF,TGCGCCAGCAACCGCGGGAGGGCTGAAGATACGCAGTATTTT,.,TRBV5-1,TRBD2,TRBJ2-3
CASSIRGVSSYEQYF,TGTGCCAGTAGTATCAGGGGAGTGAGCTCCTACGAGCAGTACTTC,.,TRBV19,.,TRBJ2-7
CAWSSTGNQPQHF,TGTGCCTGGAGTTCTACAGGGAATCAGCCCCAGCATTTT,.,TRBV30,.,TRBJ1-5
CSVASGGAYEQYF,TGCAGCGTAGCTAGCGGGGGGGCCTACGAGCAGTACTTC,once,TRBV29-1,TRBD2,TRBJ2-7
CASSQDTAFQGGYEQYF,TGCGCCAGCAGCCAAGATACGGCGTTTCAGGGAGGGTACGAGCAGTACTTC,.,TRBV4-1,TRBD2,TRBJ2-7
CASSQVESGGEAFF,TGTGCCAGCAGCCAAGTAGAGTCGGGGGGTGAAGCTTTCTTT,.,TRBV3-1/TRBV3-2,.,TRBJ1-1
CASSPGLNTDTQYF,TGTGCCAGCTCACCCGGACTAAACACAGATACGCAGTATTTT,.,TRBV18,.,TRBJ2-3
CASSRGHYGYTF,TGTGCCAGCAGCAGGGGACACTATGGCTACACCTTC,.,TRBV6-5,.,TRBJ1-2
CASSIASGTGTGELFF,TGTGCCAGCAGCATAGCGTCCGGGACAGGGACCGGGGAGCTGTTTTTT,.,TRBV7-3,TRBD1,TRBJ2-2
CASSLWPTGTNEKLFF,TGTGCCAGCAGCCTCTGGCCGACAGGAACTAATGAAAAACTGTTTTTT,few,TRBV7-9,.,TRBJ1-4
CASSQDRTYTDTQYF,TGTGCCAGCAGCCAAGACCGGACTTACACAGATACGCAGTATTTT,.,TRBV27,.,TRBJ2-3
CASSYFGGTGQETQYF,TGTGCCAGCAGTTATTTTGGGGGGACAGGCCAAGAGACCCAGTACTTC,.,TRBV6-5,TRBD1,TRBJ2-5
CATSPRDLNNEQFF,TGTGCCACCAGCCCCAGGGATCTCAACAATGAGCAGTTCTTC,.,TRBV10-3,.,TRBJ2-1
CAWISRNTEAFF,TGTGCCTGGATAAGTAGGAACACTGAAGCTTTCTTT,.,TRBV30,.,TRBJ1-1
CASSGWDRGLDGYTF,TGTGCCAGCAGTGGATGGGACAGGGGGTTGGATGGCTACACCTTC,.,TRBV27,TRBD1,TRBJ1-2
CASSPEQGAQYF,TGTGCCAGCTCACCGGAGCAAGGGGCCCAGTACTTC,.,TRBV18,.,TRBJ2-5
CASSIGPGSYEQYF,TGTGCCAGTAGTATAGGGCCAGGCTCCTACGAGCAGTACTTC,.,TRBV19,.,TRBJ2-7
CASSLRGRFNEQYF,TGTGCCAGCAGCTTGCGGGGGAGATTCAACGAGCAGTACTTC,.,TRBV5-8,.,TRBJ2-7
CASSSDRAVVSGNTIYF,TGTGCCAGCAGCTCAGACAGGGCGGTAGTGTCGGGAAACACCATATATTTT,few,TRBV9,TRBD1,TRBJ1-3
CAISEGGVLSYGYTF,TGTGCCATCAGTGAAGGAGGGGTCCTGAGCTATGGCTACACCTTC,.,TRBV10-3,.,TRBJ1-2
CASSIREKLFF,TGTGCCAGTAGTATCCGGGAAAAACTGTTTTTT,.,TRBV19,.,TRBJ1-4
CASSELSLAQHF,TGTGCCAGCAGTGAATTGAGTTTGGCCCAGCATTTT,.,TRBV6-1,.,TRBJ1-5
CASSPNRDRATGELFF,TGTGCCAGCAGCCCGAACCGGGACAGGGCGACCGGGGAGCTGTTTTTT,.,TRBV7-9,TRBD1,TRBJ2-2
CASSQGGGIREKLFF,TGTGCCAGCAGCCAAGGTGGGGGCATTAGGGAAAAACTGTTTTTT,.,TRBV3-1/TRBV3-2,.,TRBJ1-4
CAWSRRRGRPNEQYF,TGTGCCTGGAGTAGGCGCAGGGGGCGGCCCAACGAGCAGTACTTC,.,TRBV30,TRBD1,TRBJ2-7
CASGSQGFDSPLHF,TGTGCTAGTGGTTCCCAGGGCTTTGATTCACCCCTCCACTTT,.,TRBV12-5,.,TRBJ1-6
CASVQGEVAGYTF,TGTGCCAGCGTACAGGGGGAGGTCGCTGGCTACACCTTC,.,TRBV7-9,TRBD1,TRBJ1-2
CATGQSTYEQYF,TGTGCCACCGGACAGTCAACCTACGAGCAGTACTTC,.,TRBV15,.,TRBJ2-7
CASGDDTGVTYEQYF,TGTGCCAGCGGTGACGATACAGGGGTGACCTACGAGCAGTACTTC,.,TRBV28,TRBD1,TRBJ2-7
CTSSRKWAPLYEQYF,TGCACCAGCAGCCGTAAGTGGGCCCCGCTTTATGAGCAGTACTTC,.,TRBV1,.,TRBJ2-7
CASSLTGQGNGYTF,TGTGCCAGCAGCCTAACGGGACAGGGCAATGGCTACACCTTC,.,TRBV7-2,TRBD1,TRBJ1-2
CASSPSRTGGQETQYF,TGTGCCAGCTCACCTTCTAGGACAGGGGGGCAAGAGACCCAGTACTTC,.,TRBV18,TRBD1,TRBJ2-5
CASSFDAGTGGYGYTF,TGTGCCAGCAGCTTTGATGCCGGGACAGGGGGCTATGGCTACACCTTC,.,TRBV7-2,TRBD1,TRBJ1-2
CASSRDGGPRSNEQFF,TGTGCCAGCAGCAGGGACGGGGGGCCCCGGTCCAATGAGCAGTTCTTC,.,TRBV2,.,TRBJ2-1
CAISDRGDRDTQYF,TGTGCCATCAGTGATCGGGGGGACCGCGATACGCAGTATTTT,.,TRBV10-3,TRBD2,TRBJ2-3
CASSHGPVGVEQFF,TGTGCCAGTAGCCATGGACCCGTCGGGGTCGAGCAGTTCTTC,.,TRBV19,.,TRBJ2-1
CASSQNLEGGLLSYNSPLHF,TGCGCCAGCAGTCAAAATTTAGAAGGGGGCCTCTTGTCCTATAATTCACCCCTCCACTTT,.,TRBV23-1,TRBD1,TRBJ1-6
CASRPLAGETGVRIGANVLTF,TGTGCCAGTCGACCTCTAGCGGGGGAGACTGGGGTTCGGATTGGGGCCAACGTCCTGACTTTC,.,TRBV19,TRBD2,TRBJ2-6
CASSVGGGGSYNEQFF,TGTGCCAGCAGCGTAGGGGGCGGGGGCTCCTACAATGAGCAGTTCTTC,.,TRBV9,TRBD2,TRBJ2-1
CASSIDSTGVGEKLFF,TGTGCCAGTAGTATAGATTCAACAGGTGTGGGTGAAAAACTGTTTTTT,.,TRBV19,.,TRBJ1-4
CASYPGQGNTEAFF,TGTGCCAGTTACCCGGGACAGGGAAACACTGAAGCTTTCTTT,.,TRBV19,TRBD1,TRBJ1-1
CASSMVLALAGGGDTQYF,TGTGCCAGCAGCATGGTCTTAGCGCTAGCGGGGGGCGGGGATACGCAGTATTTT,.,TRBV7-2,TRBD2,TRBJ2-3
CASSEATGFTEAFF,TGTGCCAGCAGTGAAGCTACGGGGTTCACTGAAGCTTTCTTT,.,TRBV2,.,TRBJ1-1
CASSQRGFYEQYF,TGTGCCAGCAGCCAACGGGGGTTTTACGAGCAGTACTTC,.,TRBV11-3,.,TRBJ2-7
CASSDPGQGAIAEAFF,TGTGCCAGTAGTGACCCGGGACAGGGGGCGATCGCTGAAGCTTTCTTT,.,TRBV19,TRBD1,TRBJ1-1
CASSPAGAGVYNEQFF,TGTGCCAGCAGCCCCGCCGGGGCGGGGGTCTACAATGAGCAGTTCTTC,few,TRBV7-2,TRBD2,TRBJ2-1
CASSPNLAAGTDTQYF,TGTGCCAGCTCACCCAACCTAGCGGCCGGCACAGATACGCAGTATTTT,.,TRBV18,TRBD2,TRBJ2-3
CASSLSVISYNEQFF,TGTGCCAGCAGCCTTAGTGTCATCTCCTACAATGAGCAGTTCTTC,.,TRBV7-9,.,TRBJ2-1
CAITGTNGGASYNEQFF,TGTGCCATCACCGGTACGAACGGGGGGGCCTCTTACAATGAGCAGTTCTTC,.,TRBV10-3,TRBD2,TRBJ2-1